This paragraph reports one TCR beta chain. The junction and the germline gene differ at one end; a read error may be behind it. The CDR3 length is 15 residues. Germline V lookup: CDR1 WNHNN, CDR2 SYGVQD (reference sequence). The sample originates from a study of tumor-infiltrating lymphocytes in primary liver carcinoma. Taking roughly 18-32 mg of unsorted bulk tissue, the authors co-extracted RNA and DNA. The cohort consisted of patients whose primary liver carcinoma was surgically resected. Starting material of 400 to 600 ng total RNA yielded TCR beta cDNA via a constant-region primer. Three-round nested multiplex PCR performed with slightly modified ARM-PCR produced the TCR beta libraries. Two initial PCR rounds of about 11 cycles each paired TRBV1-TRBV30 forward primers with a C-beta reverse primer. TCRdb re-called the multiplex PCR reads with MiXCR, one entry per CDR3 protein. Found here are 85,000 to 100,000 distinct CDR3 sequences, around 68% of them singletons; the top ten hold roughly 30%.

The TCR originated in a man in his forties with primary liver carcinoma and hepatitis B virus infection. The gene calls are TRBV10-1 and TRBJ2-7; 8 bases line up with TRBD1. The sample was tumor-adjacent normal liver tissue. The chain's CDR3 is CASSPRQGLPYVQYF. For the CDR3, the DNA is TGCGCCAGTAGTCCCCGACAGGGGCTACCCTACGTGCAGTACTTC.